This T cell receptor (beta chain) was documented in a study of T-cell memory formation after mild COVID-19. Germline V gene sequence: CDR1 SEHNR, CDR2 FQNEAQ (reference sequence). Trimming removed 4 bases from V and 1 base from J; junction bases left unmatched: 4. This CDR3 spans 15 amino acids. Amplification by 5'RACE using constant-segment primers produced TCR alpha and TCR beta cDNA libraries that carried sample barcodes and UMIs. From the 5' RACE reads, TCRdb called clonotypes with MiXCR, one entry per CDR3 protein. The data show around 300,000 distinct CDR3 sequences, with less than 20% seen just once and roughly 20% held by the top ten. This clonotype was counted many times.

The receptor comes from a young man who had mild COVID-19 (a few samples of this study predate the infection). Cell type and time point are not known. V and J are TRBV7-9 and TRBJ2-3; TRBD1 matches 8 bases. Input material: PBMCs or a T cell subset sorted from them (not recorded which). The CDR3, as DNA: TGTGCCAGCAGCTCCGGACAGGGAGGCACAGATACGCAGTATTTT. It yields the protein CASSSGQGGTDTQYF. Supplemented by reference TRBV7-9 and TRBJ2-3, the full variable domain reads DTGVSQNPRHKITKRGQNVTFRCDPISEHNRLYWYRQTLGQGPEFLTYFQNEAQLEKSRLLSDRFSAERPKGSFSTLEIQRTEQGDSAMYLCASSSGQGGTDTQYFGPGTRLTVL.